This T cell receptor (beta chain) is drawn from a study of technical replicates of blood from a handful of donors (TCRdb year 2017). The junction carries 13 bases between V and J, which are trimmed by 4 bases and 3 bases respectively. CDR1 and CDR2 are read off the germline V gene as SQVTM and ANQGSEA. Counted from cysteine to phenylalanine, this CDR3 has 13 amino acids. The read is trimmed to its CDR3 DNA, 39 bases read in frame from base 1. The protocol used for the library was the immunoSEQ multiplex PCR assay. This immuneACCESS table, as held by TCRdb, lists in-frame sequences with V and J called but not all clones. Of the missing ones, under half trace to an unresolved V gene in checked studies; the others have no known cause. In all, the sample holds about 66,000 clones, and approximately 91% of those were seen once. 4.7% of the sample rests with the top ten. This clone was picked up one time. There is no known antigen for this receptor. Base quality data are lacking; no much larger clone is found one base away.

The chain is encoded by TRBV29-1 joined to TRBJ2-7; D gene: possibly TRBD2, on 6 matching bases. Sequencing used PBMCs. This TCR was sampled from a human donor in good health. Some clones in this sample may be carry-over from other donors' samples. The DNA reads as follows: TGCAGCGTTGTAGCGGATTACAACTACGAGCAGTACTTC. The encoded protein is CSVVADYNYEQYF.